The clone carrying this T cell receptor beta chain was observed a few times. The sample originates from a study of beta chain features in type 1 diabetes. Study information: Comparable age, gender and cell yields were observed in patients relative to healthy donors.

Expressed TCRB transcripts were sequenced, since all the RNA that had been isolated was reverse transcribed. The assay was immunoSEQ multiplex PCR, and TCRdb's table has in-frame clones only and misses some. Of more than 350,000 clones listed, approximately 10% are singletons. Sequencing was performed on naive CD4+ T cells from blood. This sequence was found in a woman younger than 35 in good health.

CDR3 protein: CASSLVSSVISTDTQYF. The CDR3 coding sequence is TGTGCCAGCAGCTTAGTTTCGTCGGTTATTAGCACAGATACGCAGTATTTT. V is TRBV7-2 and J is TRBJ2-3; no reliable D call. This CDR3 contains 17 residues. From germline, CDR1 is SGHTA and CDR2 FQGNSA. V was clipped by 1 base and J by 0 bases, with 14 bases between them.